What follows is one T cell receptor (beta chain) and its context. The antigen remains undetermined. These data are taken from a study of blood T cells in healthy people across ages. Whole-study findings and limits: Across the age range, TCR beta diversity per million T cells fell in a roughly linear way.

Then a second PCR, running about 7 to 11 cycles, was carried out with a sample-barcoded 5' primer and a J-beta primer mix. In TCRdb, the 5' RACE reads were re-called with MiXCR into one record per CDR3 protein. The top ten hold approximately 11% of the sample, which has some 1.6 million distinct CDR3 sequences, roughly 32% seen once. V lost 4 bases, J lost 10 bases, and 15 bases stayed unmatched. CDR3 length equals 16 residues. The germline V gene has CDR1 ENHRY and CDR2 SYGVKD. The sample consisted of blood. This receptor was obtained from a woman between 25 and 40 years old in good health. The rearrangement links TRBV10-3 to TRBJ2-1; TRBD2 aligns across 8 bases. The CDR3 nucleotides are TGTGCCATCAGTGTGAACGGGGGGGTCGACTTGAACGAGCAGTTCTTC. Its translation: CAISVNGGVDLNEQFF.